The 26 T cell receptor beta chains reported below all come from one sample, sequenced in a study of beta chain features in type 1 diabetes. Reverse transcribing all isolated RNA meant expressed TCRB transcripts were sequenced. TCRdb's table, derived via immunoSEQ multiplex PCR, lists solely in-frame clones and lacks some. The sample includes about 340,000 clones, about 13% of them seen just once. These receptors are not linked to any known antigen. Whole-study findings and limits: Shortening of TCRB CDR3s, moderate but significant, appeared in all four CD4+ subsets of Type 1 diabetes patients.

Sequencing input: naive CD4+ T cells from blood. These receptors originate from a woman under 30 with type 1 diabetes.

The chain has TRBV25-1 and TRBJ2-5, with 7 bases lining up with TRBD1. Germline lookup yields CDR1 MGHDK and CDR2 SYGVNS. The junction had 5 bases not matched to a gene; V was cut back by 6 bases and J by 4 bases. The CDR3 is 13 amino acids. The CDR3 DNA reads as TGTGCCAGCAGAGGACAGGTTGTAGAGACCCAGTACTTC. Protein: CASRGQVVETQYF.

V and J are TRBV28 and TRBJ1-1; D not resolved. V gave up 3 bases and J gave up 8 bases, with 7 bases separating them. Germline V gives CDR1 MDHEN, CDR2 SYDVKM. The CDR3 is 11 amino acids. The CDR3 sequence is CASSFLLEAFF. The CDR3 bases are TGTGCCAGCAGTTTCTTACTAGAAGCTTTCTTT.

This chain joins TRBV4-3 and TRBJ2-3; maybe TRBD1 (7 bases). From germline, CDR1 is LGHNA and CDR2 YSLEER. This CDR3 has 13 amino acids. The V and J ends lost 0 bases and 10 bases respectively, with 11 bases between them. The CDR3 loop is CASSQEEGAAQYF. DNA of the CDR3: TGCGCCAGCAGCCAAGAGGAGGGGGCTGCGCAGTATTTT.

This clone was detected a few times. V gene TRBV5-1 combines with J gene TRBJ2-1, with D possibly TRBD2 on 5 matching bases. Per the germline V gene, CDR1 is SGHRS and CDR2 is YFSETQ. This CDR3 has 15 residues. Trimming removed 1 base at V and 7 bases at J, with 15 bases between. DNA of the CDR3: TGCGCCAGCAGCTTGAGCCTAGCCGGCAGTAATGAGCAGTTCTTC. Amino acid sequence: CASSLSLAGSNEQFF.

The chain has TRBV4-1 and TRBJ1-2; 9 nucleotides agree with TRBD1. This CDR3 is 15 amino acids long. Trimming at V came to 4 bases and at J to 1 base, leaving 4 bases not matched to a gene. Germline V gene lookup returns CDR1 MGHRA and CDR2 YSYEKL. CDR3 residues: CASSPGTGINYGYTF. The CDR3 DNA reads as TGCGCCAGCAGCCCCGGGACAGGGATTAACTATGGCTACACCTTC.

The rearrangement links TRBV5-1 to TRBJ2-7; TRBD1 matches at 9 bases. The CDR3 is 14 amino acids. J lost 3 bases, V lost 4 bases, and 5 bases had no gene match. Germline loops: CDR1 SGHRS, CDR2 YFSETQ. Here the CDR3 DNA reads TGCGCCAGCAGCGCGGGACAGGGTATCTACGAGCAGTACTTC. It codes for CASSAGQGIYEQYF.

This sequence joins TRBV29-1 and TRBJ2-1; 12 bases are a match to TRBD2. The junction had 6 bases not matched to a gene; V was cut back by 7 bases and J by 5 bases. Germline V lookup: CDR1 SQVTM, CDR2 ANQGSEA. The length of the CDR3 is 14 residues. CDR3 DNA: TGCAGCGGACTACTAGCGGGAGGACACAATGAGCAGTTCTTC. It encodes CSGLLAGGHNEQFF.

The V call is TRBV6-1, the J call TRBJ2-1, with D tentatively TRBD1 (6 bases). V gave up 8 bases and J gave up 7 bases, with 18 bases separating them. The CDR3 totals 14 residues. Germline V gene sequence: CDR1 MNHNS, CDR2 SASEGT. This CDR3 is CASHFGRGINEQFF. CDR3 nucleotide sequence: TGTGCCAGCCATTTCGGTAGGGGGATAAATGAGCAGTTCTTC.

This clone was counted a few times. The CDR3 DNA reads as TGTGCCAGCAGTGGCAGCAGGGCGGGAGGGGCCCACGAGCAGTACTTC. This codes for CASSGSRAGGAHEQYF. This chain uses TRBV6-1 with TRBJ2-7, with 9 positions matching TRBD2. The V gene's germline CDR1 is MNHNS and CDR2 SASEGT. The CDR3 runs 16 residues. The junction had 12 bases not matched to a gene; V was cut back by 4 bases and J by 5 bases.

This clone was detected only a few times. V gene TRBV5-1 combines with J gene TRBJ2-1; D possibly corresponds to TRBD1 (5 bases). Per the germline V gene, CDR1 is SGHRS and CDR2 is YFSETQ. The V gene lost 2 bases and the J gene lost 8 bases, with 20 bases spanning the gap. The CDR3 is made up of 16 amino acids. CDR3 coding DNA: TGCGCCAGCAGCTTACTGGTGGCAGGGTCGACGGATGAGCAGTTCTTC. This sequence encodes CASSLLVAGSTDEQFF.

The rearrangement joins TRBV7-2 to TRBJ1-5; 8 bases align to TRBD1. Germline trimming cut 5 bases from V and 6 bases from J; bases unmatched to any gene: 9. The CDR3 spans 15 residues. Germline loops: CDR1 SGHTA, CDR2 FQGNSA. The CDR3 bases are TGTGCCAGCAGCCTTTCAGGGGGCTTGGGTCAGCCCCAGCATTTT. It translates to CASSLSGGLGQPQHF.

The V gene is TRBV7-3, the J gene TRBJ2-3, with unresolved D. Trimming cost V 4 bases and J 0 bases, with 2 bases left between them. The CDR3 totals 12 residues. Germline V gene data show CDR1 as SGHTA and CDR2 as FQGTGA. The CDR3, as DNA: TGTGCCAGCAGCTCAAGCACAGATACGCAGTATTTT. Its protein product is CASSSSTDTQYF.

The sample holds a few counts of this clone. V gene TRBV11-3 combines with J gene TRBJ2-1, with 13 positions matching TRBD2. The germline gives CDR1 SGHNT, CDR2 YENEEA. This CDR3 spans 15 amino acids. V dropped 5 bases and J dropped 4; count of bases not matched to a gene: 2. The CDR3 loop is CASSPLAGGYNEQFF. Here the CDR3 DNA reads TGTGCCAGCAGCCCACTAGCGGGAGGGTACAATGAGCAGTTCTTC. The complete variable domain, with remaining parts taken from reference TRBV11-3 and TRBJ2-1, reads EAGVVQSPRYKIIEKKQPVAFWCNPISGHNTLYWYLQNLGQGPELLIRYENEEAVDDSQLPKDRFSAERLKGVDSTLKIQPAELGDSAVYLCASSPLAGGYNEQFFGPGTRLTVL.

A few counts support this clone. CDR3 region: CASSTPTGRNTGELFF. The CDR3 nucleotides read TGTGCCAGCAGTACTCCGACAGGGCGGAACACCGGGGAGCTGTTTTTT. The chain links TRBV27 to TRBJ2-2; 7 nucleotides line up with TRBD1. V shed 5 bases and J 1 base; nucleotides not matched to a gene: 7. The CDR3 is 16 residues long. CDR1 and CDR2 from the germline V gene are MNHEY and SMNVEV (reference sequence).

This clone was observed a few times. This sequence joins TRBV4-1 and TRBJ2-3, with TRBD2 identical over 10 bases. Germline V gene lookup returns CDR1 MGHRA and CDR2 YSYEKL. V shed 4 bases, J shed 6 bases, and the junction held 10 bases outside the gene matches. The CDR3 consists of 16 residues. The CDR3 bases are TGCGCCAGCAGCCTCGGCGGGACTAGCGATCCGGATACGCAGTATTTT. Its protein is CASSLGGTSDPDTQYF.

This clone was found a few times. V is TRBV28 and J is TRBJ2-7; TRBD2 aligns across 7 bases. The ends lost 3 bases at V and 2 bases at J; junction bases unmatched: 7. Germline CDR1 is MDHEN and CDR2 is SYDVKM. The CDR3 extends over 15 amino acids. This chain's CDR3 is CASSLGLAVPYEQYF. The CDR3 DNA sequence: TGTGCCAGCAGTTTGGGGCTAGCGGTACCCTACGAGCAGTACTTC.

V and J are TRBV7-9 and TRBJ2-4; 7 bases line up with TRBD2. J gave up 4 bases and V 4 bases, and 10 bases lay outside the gene matches. Per germline, CDR1 SEHNR and CDR2 FQNEAQ (reference sequence). The CDR3 totals 16 residues. The CDR3 spells CASSSLRTRLKNIQYF. CDR3 nucleotides: TGTGCCAGCAGCTCGTTGCGGACTAGACTTAAAAACATTCAGTACTTC.

The CDR3 DNA reads TGCAGCGTTGGACGGAGAAGCTCCTACAATGAGCAGTTCTTC. This translates into CSVGRRSSYNEQFF. The rearrangement links TRBV29-1 to TRBJ2-1; no reliable D call. This CDR3 comprises 14 residues. V lost 4 bases to trimming and J lost 0 bases, with 10 bases between them. Germline V gives CDR1 SQVTM, CDR2 ANQGSEA.

V gene TRBV12-5 combines with J gene TRBJ2-7; D possibly corresponds to TRBD1 (6 bases). Germline CDR1 LGHNT, CDR2 FRNRAP. The V end lost 4 bases, the J end lost 2 bases, and 6 bases lay between the germline ends. The CDR3 runs to 12 residues. The CDR3 sequence: CASGWDTYEQYV. The CDR3 DNA reads as TGTGCTAGTGGTTGGGACACCTACGAGCAGTACGTC.

This chain joins TRBV5-1 and TRBJ1-4, with D hard to call. The CDR3 consists of 14 residues. Germline-derived CDR1 and CDR2 are SGHRS and YFSETQ. V lost 2 bases to trimming and J lost 3 bases, with 8 bases between them. CDR3 residues: CASSFGEPNEKLFF. CDR3 in DNA: TGCGCCAGCAGCTTCGGGGAACCTAATGAAAAACTGTTTTTT.

The rearrangement links TRBV5-1 to TRBJ2-7; 14 nucleotides align to TRBD2. This CDR3 spans 16 amino acids. Germline lookup yields CDR1 SGHRS and CDR2 YFSETQ. V dropped 2 bases and J dropped 3; count of bases not matched to a gene: 4. The CDR3 loop reads CASSFGLAGGIYEQYF. Here the CDR3 DNA reads TGCGCCAGCAGCTTTGGACTAGCGGGAGGAATCTACGAGCAGTACTTC.

This clone was counted between two and nine times. V is TRBV29-1 and J is TRBJ1-2, with 9 bases matching TRBD1. The CDR3 contains 13 residues. The V and J ends lost 6 bases and 2 bases, in that order; junction bases with no gene match: 4. CDR1 and CDR2 (germline): SQVTM, ANQGSEA. The CDR3 bases are TGCAGCGTCGGGACAGGGTGGAACTATGGCTACACCTTC. Translation: CSVGTGWNYGYTF.

This chain joins TRBV5-1 and TRBJ2-7; 8 bases map to TRBD1. The germline gives CDR1 SGHRS, CDR2 YFSETQ. The CDR3 is made up of 15 amino acids. Trimming at V came to 6 bases and at J to 7 bases, leaving 15 bases not matched to a gene. In DNA, the CDR3 is TGCGCCAGCACGGTTGGGGGGACAGGTATTCGAGAGCAGTACTTC. Translation gives CASTVGGTGIREQYF.

The V gene is TRBV11-2, the J gene TRBJ1-1; D ambiguous. Germline CDR1 and CDR2: SGHAT and FQNNGV. V lost 2 bases, J lost 6 bases, and 7 bases lay in between. The CDR3 is 12 amino acids. The CDR3 DNA sequence: TGTGCCAGCAGCTTATTCCGGTCTGAAGCTTTCTTT. Translation gives CASSLFRSEAFF.

This clone was observed a handful of times. The V gene is TRBV9, the J gene TRBJ2-5; 10 positions agree with TRBD2. The ends lost 3 bases at V and 4 bases at J; junction bases unmatched: 3. The CDR3 runs 14 residues. Per the germline V gene, CDR1 is SGDLS and CDR2 is YYNGEE. For the CDR3, the DNA is TGTGCCAGCAGCGCCGGGACTAGCGCAGAGACCCAGTACTTC. Encoded protein: CASSAGTSAETQYF.

V is TRBV5-1 and J is TRBJ2-3; tentatively, D is TRBD1 (6 bases). CDR3 length: 16 amino acids. Germline V lookup: CDR1 SGHRS, CDR2 YFSETQ. Trimming stripped 0 bases from V and 3 bases from J, with 14 bases between. The CDR3 nucleotides are TGCGCCAGCAGCTTGGGGGCGCAGGGGTGGACAGATACGCAGTATTTT. Protein: CASSLGAQGWTDTQYF.